The clone carrying this T cell receptor beta chain was seen once. This PCR relied on a set of 60 Vbeta primers and 13 Jbeta primers. Method: immunoSEQ multiplex PCR; TCRdb's copy keeps in-frame clones and lacks some. The data show hundreds of thousands of clones, around nine tenths seen once. The entry originates in a study of cytomegalovirus exposure and HLA in healthy donors. As for the study in general: In a previous analysis, 110 million or so unique TCR beta sequences were found from some 200 million T cells. Among the 398 genotyped donors, 70% to 85% were placed in the Caucasian-associated ancestry cluster.

Each of the donors was a healthy bone marrow donor. When sampled, the donors appeared nominally healthy, though they likely had unrecorded immune exposures. Germline assignment: CDR1 ENHRY and CDR2 SYGVKD. The germline V and J ends were trimmed by 9 bases and 1 base, with 11 bases remaining between them. This CDR3 is built from 13 residues. The chain joins TRBV10-3 to TRBJ2-3; weak D call: TRBD1 (5 bases). This clonotype was sampled from a woman younger than 35 in good health and CMV-seronegative. The sequenced sample consisted of PBMCs. CDR3: CAIRLGGTDTQYF. In DNA, the CDR3 is TGTGCCATTCGATTAGGGGGCACAGATACGCAGTATTTT.